Described below is a single T cell receptor (beta chain) sequence and its context. Its antigen is unidentified. These data belong to a study of shared clonotypes between healthy human individuals. This CDR3 spans 16 amino acids. Losses at the gene ends were 2 bases for V and 4 bases for J; bases not matched to a gene: 8. Germline CDR1 is SGHRS and CDR2 is YFSETQ. Sequenced by immunoSEQ multiplex PCR; TCRdb stores in-frame clones only, minus some. Here the sample spans 2.5 million or so clones, roughly 92% being singletons. Overall study findings and caveats: The study found lower generation probabilities in non-shared clonotypes than in those shared by all four donors.

The TCR was taken from a man aged 18-30 years in good health. The chain is built from TRBV5-1 and TRBJ1-4, with TRBD1 matching over 7 bases. Source material: naive CD4+ T cells sorted from blood. Subset reported: CD45RA+ positively selected. The CDR3: CASSLPTGEFNEKLFF. The CDR3 DNA sequence: TGCGCCAGCAGCTTACCCACAGGGGAGTTTAATGAAAAACTGTTTTTT.